This T cell receptor (beta chain) is drawn from a study of T cell changes during pregnancy in multiple sclerosis. Profiled with immunoSEQ multiplex PCR; TCRdb holds only in-frame clones, not every one. The data hold about 80,000 clones, with roughly nine tenths observed a single time. The TCR originated in a female donor with multiple sclerosis, enrolled in a pregnancy study. The sequenced sample was CD4+ T cells from peripheral blood mononuclear cells, obtained before pregnancy.

In DNA form, the CDR3 reads TGTGCCAGTAGTATCCGGTTGGACAGGGCCTACGAGCAGTACTTC. Protein sequence: CASSIRLDRAYEQYF. The genes are TRBV19 and TRBJ2-7; TRBD1 matches 8 bases. Germline lookup yields CDR1 LNHDA and CDR2 SQIVND (reference sequence). V shed 3 bases, J shed 2 bases, and the junction held 6 bases outside the gene matches. The CDR3 covers 15 residues.